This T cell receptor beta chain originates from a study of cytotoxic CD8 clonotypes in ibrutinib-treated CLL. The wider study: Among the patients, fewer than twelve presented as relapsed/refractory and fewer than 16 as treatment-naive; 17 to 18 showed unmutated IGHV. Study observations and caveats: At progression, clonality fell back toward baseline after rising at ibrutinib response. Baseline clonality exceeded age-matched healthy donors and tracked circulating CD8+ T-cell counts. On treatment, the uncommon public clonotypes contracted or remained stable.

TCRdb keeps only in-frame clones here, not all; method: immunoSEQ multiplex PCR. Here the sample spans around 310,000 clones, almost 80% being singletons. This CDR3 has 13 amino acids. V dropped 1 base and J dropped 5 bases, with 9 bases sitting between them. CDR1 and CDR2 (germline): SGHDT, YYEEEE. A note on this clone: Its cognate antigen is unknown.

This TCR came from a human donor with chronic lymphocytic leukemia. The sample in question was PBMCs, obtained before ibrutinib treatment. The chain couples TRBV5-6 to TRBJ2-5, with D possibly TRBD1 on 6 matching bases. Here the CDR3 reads CASSLRQGETQYF. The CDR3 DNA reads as TGTGCCAGCAGCTTGAGGCAGGGGGAGACCCAGTACTTC.